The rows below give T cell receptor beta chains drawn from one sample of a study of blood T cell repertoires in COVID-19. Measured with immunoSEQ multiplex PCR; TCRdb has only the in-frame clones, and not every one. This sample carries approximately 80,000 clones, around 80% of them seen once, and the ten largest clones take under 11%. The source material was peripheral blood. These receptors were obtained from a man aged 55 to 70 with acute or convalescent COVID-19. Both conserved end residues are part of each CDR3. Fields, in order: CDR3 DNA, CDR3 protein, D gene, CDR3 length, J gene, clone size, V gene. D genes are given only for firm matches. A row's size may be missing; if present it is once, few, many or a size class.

TGTGCCAGCCGAGCGGGGACCGTCGCAGATACGCAGTATTTT,CASRAGTVADTQYF,TRBD2,14,TRBJ2-3,NA,TRBV25-1
TGTGCCAGCAGTTTCGCAGGGGCGGCCTACGAGCAGTACTTC,CASSFAGAAYEQYF,NA,14,TRBJ2-7,NA,TRBV28
TGCGCCAGCAGCCCCGCCGTGAGGCCCGGGGGTCCAGATACGCAGTATTTT,CASSPAVRPGGPDTQYF,NA,17,TRBJ2-3,NA,TRBV5-1
TGCGCCAGCAGCCAGCCGGGACAGGGTAATAATTCACCCCTCCACTTT,CASSQPGQGNNSPLHF,TRBD1,16,TRBJ1-6,many,TRBV4-1
TGTGCCAGCAGGCGTGCTAGCGGGGGCACAGATACGCAGTATTTT,CASRRASGGTDTQYF,TRBD2,15,TRBJ2-3,NA,TRBV6-5
TGTGCCAGCAGTTCAGACAGGGTAGAGACCCAGTACTTC,CASSSDRVETQYF,TRBD1,13,TRBJ2-5,NA,TRBV7-6
TGTGCCAGTAGTATAGAAGTGACAGTGACCTATGGCTACACCTTC,CASSIEVTVTYGYTF,NA,15,TRBJ1-2,NA,TRBV19
TGTGCCAGCAGCGCCAGTCTCTCGGGAGGGACGAACACCGGGGAGCTGTTTTTT,CASSASLSGGTNTGELFF,TRBD2,18,TRBJ2-2,NA,TRBV7-9
TGTGCCAGTAGCAGGGGGCCTGGAAACACCATATATTTT,CASSRGPGNTIYF,TRBD1,13,TRBJ1-3,NA,TRBV19
TGTGCCAGCAGCTTAGGACAGGGGATTAATGAAAAACTGTTTTTT,CASSLGQGINEKLFF,TRBD1,15,TRBJ1-4,NA,TRBV7-9
TGTGCCAGCAGCTTACAGGCCAGTAACACTGAAGCTTTCTTT,CASSLQASNTEAFF,NA,14,TRBJ1-1,NA,TRBV7-3
TGTGCCAGCAGCGTTACAGGGGGTGATTTGAACACTGAAGCTTTCTTT,CASSVTGGDLNTEAFF,TRBD1,16,TRBJ1-1,NA,TRBV7-8
TGTGCCAGCTCACCCGACAGGGAACTGTTTTTT,CASSPDRELFF,TRBD1,11,TRBJ1-4,NA,TRBV18
TGCAGCGTTGGACAGATCCAAGAGACCCAGTACTTC,CSVGQIQETQYF,NA,12,TRBJ2-5,NA,TRBV29-1
TGTGCCAGCAGTTTCGGGGGGGGCTACGAGCAGTACTTC,CASSFGGGYEQYF,TRBD2,13,TRBJ2-7,NA,TRBV12-3/TRBV12-4
TGTGCCAGCAGGGAGGACAGGGAATCACCCCTCCACTTT,CASREDRESPLHF,TRBD1,13,TRBJ1-6,NA,TRBV2
TGTGCCAGCAGCTCTTTTTCAGCGGGACGGCTTGCTAAGGGTGAAAAACTGTTTTTT,CASSSFSAGRLAKGEKLFF,NA,19,TRBJ1-4,NA,TRBV7-9
TGTGCCAGCAGCTTAGTTGGCGGGGGGCAGGCCGGGGAGCTGTTTTTT,CASSLVGGGQAGELFF,TRBD2,16,TRBJ2-2,NA,TRBV7-2
TGTGCCAGCTCACCACGTGAGGGGGCGAAGGGCTATGGCTACACCTTC,CASSPREGAKGYGYTF,TRBD1,16,TRBJ1-2,NA,TRBV18
TGTGCTAGTGGGAGGGACAGGGGATACAATCAGCCCCAGCATTTT,CASGRDRGYNQPQHF,TRBD1,15,TRBJ1-5,NA,TRBV12-5
TGCGCCAGCAGCCAAACCTCCGGCCCGGCAGGCGGGGAGCTGTTTTTT,CASSQTSGPAGGELFF,NA,16,TRBJ2-2,NA,TRBV4-1
TGTGCCAGCAGTGGAGGGGGCAAGCTCTCTGGAAACACCATATATTTT,CASSGGGKLSGNTIYF,TRBD1,16,TRBJ1-3,many,TRBV9
TGCGCCAGCAGCTTGACCGCGGGGAACACTGAAGCTTTCTTT,CASSLTAGNTEAFF,NA,14,TRBJ1-1,NA,TRBV4-3
TGTGCCAGTAACGACAGGGTGAACACTGAAGCTTTCTTT,CASNDRVNTEAFF,TRBD1,13,TRBJ1-1,NA,TRBV19
TGTGCCAGCAGCGAACAGGGTCAGGACGGCTACACCTTC,CASSEQGQDGYTF,NA,13,TRBJ1-2,NA,TRBV2
TGTGCCAGCAGTTACTCGGGGGCGAGCTCCTACAATGAGCAGTTCTTC,CASSYSGASSYNEQFF,NA,16,TRBJ2-1,NA,TRBV6-5
TGTGCCAGTAGTATAGAGTCGGGGATTCGGTACGAGCAGTACTTC,CASSIESGIRYEQYF,NA,15,TRBJ2-7,once,TRBV19
TGTGCCAGCTCCCCCCGTGAGACCCAGTACTTC,CASSPRETQYF,NA,11,TRBJ2-5,NA,TRBV6-6
TGTGCCAGCAGCTTTCAGGGGCAGGAGACCCAGTACTTC,CASSFQGQETQYF,NA,13,TRBJ2-5,few,TRBV7-2
TGTGCCAGCAGTCCCCCCCGGGACAACATCCAGTATTTT,CASSPPRDNIQYF,NA,13,TRBJ2-3,NA,TRBV28
TGTGCCAGTTTTGACGCAGGGTCGACCACTGAAGCTTTCTTT,CASFDAGSTTEAFF,NA,14,TRBJ1-1,NA,TRBV19
TGTGCCACCAGCAGAGATGGGACAGGGGCTGAAAAACTGTTTTTT,CATSRDGTGAEKLFF,TRBD1,15,TRBJ1-4,NA,TRBV15
TGTGCCAGCAGCTTGCGGACAGATACGCAGTATTTT,CASSLRTDTQYF,NA,12,TRBJ2-3,few,TRBV5-4
TGTGCCAGCTCACCAAATACGGACAGGGCCTCCGAGCAGTACTTC,CASSPNTDRASEQYF,TRBD1,15,TRBJ2-7,few,TRBV18
TGTGCCAGCAGTCCCCGAAGTAGCGGGAGTGCTGAGCAGTTCTTC,CASSPRSSGSAEQFF,TRBD2,15,TRBJ2-1,few,TRBV28
TGTGCCAGCAGCCGGGGGACTAGCGGGAGTTATTTCCATGAGCAGTTCTTC,CASSRGTSGSYFHEQFF,TRBD2,17,TRBJ2-1,NA,TRBV3-1/TRBV3-2
TGTGCCAGCAGCCCGGAGGGATGGGGTGGGGAGACCCAGTACTTC,CASSPEGWGGETQYF,NA,15,TRBJ2-5,NA,TRBV7-6
TGTGCCATCAGTGAGTCCGGGGGGCAGATCGTCTATGGCTACACCTTC,CAISESGGQIVYGYTF,NA,16,TRBJ1-2,NA,TRBV10-3
TGTGCCAGAATCCTGGGTGTGGGGCTCTCTGGGGCCAACGTCCTGACTTTC,CARILGVGLSGANVLTF,NA,17,TRBJ2-6,NA,TRBV6-4
TGTGCCAGTAGTATACAGAGTACTAAAAATGAAAAACTGTTTTTT,CASSIQSTKNEKLFF,NA,15,TRBJ1-4,NA,TRBV19
TGTGCCAGCAGCTTAGTTCAGGCAGACCTCCGAGGCTACACCTTC,CASSLVQADLRGYTF,NA,15,TRBJ1-2,NA,TRBV7-9
TGTGCCAGCAGTTTCCGCGCCGGCCAAGAGACCCAGTACTTC,CASSFRAGQETQYF,NA,14,TRBJ2-5,NA,TRBV28
TGTGCCAGCAGTCGGACAGGGGCTACGAACACTGAAGCTTTCTTT,CASSRTGATNTEAFF,TRBD1,15,TRBJ1-1,NA,TRBV2
TGTGCCAGCAGTAGGGAGGCGGGCTCTGGAAACACCATATATTTT,CASSREAGSGNTIYF,NA,15,TRBJ1-3,once,TRBV7-3
TGTGCCAGCAGTGATTCGGTCGGGGGTTCAAGACTCTGTAATTCACCCCTCCACTTT,CASSDSVGGSRLCNSPLHF,NA,19,TRBJ1-6,NA,TRBV6-4
TGTGCCAGCAGCCCCGACGGTGGCGGCAGCACAGATACGCAGTATTTT,CASSPDGGGSTDTQYF,NA,16,TRBJ2-3,NA,TRBV7-3